Detailed here is one TCR beta chain. Its specificity is not known. A second about 7 to 12 cycle PCR used barcoded and J-beta primers. TCRdb used MiXCR to reprocess the 5' RACE reads, holding one entry per CDR3 protein. The profile shows 900,000 to 950,000 distinct CDR3 sequences, about 27% of them singletons. CDR1 is SEHNR, CDR2 FQNEAQ, per germline (reference sequence). This CDR3 spans 14 amino acids. Trimming shortened V by 5 bases and J by 6 bases, and 14 bases separated the two germline ends. This record comes from a study of blood T cells in healthy people across ages. Study-wide points: TCR beta diversity, measured per million T cells, fell in a roughly linear way with age. For the donors, CMV status was unknown and possibly confounded expanded clonotype changes.

The same sample was also used in a study of T cells of mothers and their children. As reported in that work: Related mother-child pairs showed slightly, non-significantly higher overlap than unrelated pairs.

The sample taken for sequencing was blood. This rearrangement joins TRBV7-9 to TRBJ2-1; either TRBD1 or TRBD2 may supply D (6 bases each). This clonotype was obtained from a middle-aged woman in good health. CDR3 amino acids: CASSAGFRGNEQFF. The CDR3 DNA is TGTGCCAGCAGCGCGGGGTTCAGGGGCAATGAGCAGTTCTTC. Based on the CDR3 plus reference TRBV7-9 and TRBJ2-1, the full variable domain is DTGVSQNPRHKITKRGQNVTFRCDPISEHNRLYWYRQTLGQGPEFLTYFQNEAQLEKSRLLSDRFSAERPKGSFSTLEIQRTEQGDSAMYLCASSAGFRGNEQFFGPGTRLTVL.